This T cell receptor (beta chain) is from a study of human T cells and chemical hapten exposure. TCRdb analysed the RACE reads with MiXCR anew, one entry per CDR3 protein. Found here are tens of thousands of distinct CDR3 sequences, about 10% of them singletons; the top ten hold approximately 5.5%. Losses at the gene ends were 2 bases for V and 8 bases for J; bases not matched to a gene: 8. Germline assignment: CDR1 MNHEY and CDR2 SVGEGT. The CDR3 loop spans 16 amino acids. Stated time point: pre-sensitization, week 0. This sample's treatment: therapeutic diphenylcyclopropenone sensitization with weekly scalp DPC. This clonotype was observed a handful of times.

The sample in question was whole blood, obtained in connection with sensitization to the hapten diphenylcyclopropenone (DPC). This sequence was found in a woman aged 45-65 years with alopecia areata. Some clones in this sample may be carry-over from other donors' samples. The chain couples TRBV6-2 or TRBV6-3 to TRBJ2-1, with 11 bases matching TRBD2. CDR3 sequence reads: CASSYGSGGAWYEQFF. The DNA for the CDR3 is TGTGCCAGCAGTTACGGTAGCGGGGGGGCCTGGTATGAGCAGTTCTTC.